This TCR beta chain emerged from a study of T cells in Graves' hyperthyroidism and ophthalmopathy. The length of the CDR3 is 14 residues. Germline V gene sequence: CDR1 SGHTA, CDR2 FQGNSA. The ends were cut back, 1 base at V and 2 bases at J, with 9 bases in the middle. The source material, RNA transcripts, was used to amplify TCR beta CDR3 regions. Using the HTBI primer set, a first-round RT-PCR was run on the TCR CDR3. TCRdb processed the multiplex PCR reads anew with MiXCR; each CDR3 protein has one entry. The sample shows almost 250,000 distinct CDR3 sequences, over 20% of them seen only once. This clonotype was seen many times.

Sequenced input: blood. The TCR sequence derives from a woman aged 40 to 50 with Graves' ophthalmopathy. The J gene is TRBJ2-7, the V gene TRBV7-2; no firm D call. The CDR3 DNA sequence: TGTGCCAGCAGCTTAGGAAGTTTAACCTACGAGCAGTACTTC. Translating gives CASSLGSLTYEQYF.